These 10 T cell receptor beta chains came from one sample sequenced in a study of identifying expanded T cells in peripheral blood. Assay used: immunoSEQ multiplex PCR; TCRdb lists only in-frame clones, some missing. This table holds 75,000 to 95,000 clones, roughly 89% found once. Sequenced: blood. These receptors all come from a person between 18 and 69 years old in good health.

V gene TRBV4-2 combines with J gene TRBJ2-7; 8 nucleotides align to TRBD2. Trimming at V came to 0 bases and at J to 0 bases, leaving 1 base not matched to a gene. The CDR3 runs 15 residues. The germline V gene has CDR1 LGHNA and CDR2 YNFKEQ. In DNA, the CDR3 is TGTGCCAGCAGCCAAGAAAGCGGGAGCTCCTACGAGCAGTACTTC. Translated, it gives CASSQESGSSYEQYF.

This chain connects TRBV30 to TRBJ1-5, with a weak D call TRBD1 (5 bases). Germline loops: CDR1 GTSNPN, CDR2 SVGIG (reference sequence). The CDR3 totals 14 residues. Trimming removed 2 bases from V and 2 bases from J, with 10 bases in between. CDR3 in DNA: TGTGCCTGGAGTCACTCGGGGGGCAATCAGCCCCAGCATTTT. Translated: CAWSHSGGNQPQHF.

CDR3 sequence: CASSLLNTEAFF. CDR3 DNA: TGTGCCAGCAGCTTGTTAAACACTGAAGCTTTCTTT. The rearrangement uses TRBV7-9 and TRBJ1-1; D call uncertain. The CDR3 consists of 12 residues. Trimming shortened V by 3 bases and J by 2 bases, and 4 bases separated the two germline ends. The V gene's germline CDR1 is SEHNR and CDR2 FQNEAQ (reference sequence).

This sequence joins TRBV14 and TRBJ2-5, with TRBD2 as a possible D gene (6 bases). CDR1 is SGHDN and CDR2 is FVKESK in the germline V gene. Trimming pared 8 bases from V and 3 bases from J, leaving 13 bases between. This CDR3 has 13 residues. CDR3 sequence: CASGSGHKETQYF. For the CDR3, the DNA is TGTGCCAGCGGTAGCGGACATAAAGAGACCCAGTACTTC. Full variable domain (missing parts from reference TRBV14 and TRBJ2-5): EAGVTQFPSHSVIEKGQTVTLRCDPISGHDNLYWYRRVMGKEIKFLLHFVKESKQDESGMPNNRFLAERTGGTYSTLKVQPAELEDSGVYFCASGSGHKETQYFGPGTRLLVL.

Written as DNA, the CDR3 is TGTGCCAGCAGCCCCTCTGGAAACACCATATATTTT. This codes for CASSPSGNTIYF. The chain uses TRBV6-5 and TRBJ1-3, with D hard to call. Germline loops: CDR1 MNHEY, CDR2 SVGAGI. Trimming took 6 bases from V and 0 from J, leaving 3 bases between them. The CDR3 is made up of 12 amino acids.

This clone has just a few counts. The V and J genes are TRBV14 and TRBJ2-5; D is ambiguous. V was trimmed by 6 bases and J by 5 bases, leaving 7 bases between them. CDR1 and CDR2 from the germline V gene are SGHDN and FVKESK. CDR3 length: 11 amino acids. The CDR3 protein is CASSLGETQYF. In DNA form, the CDR3 reads TGTGCCAGCAGTTTGGGCGAGACCCAGTACTTC. Combining the CDR3 with reference TRBV14 and TRBJ2-5 gives the whole variable domain EAGVTQFPSHSVIEKGQTVTLRCDPISGHDNLYWYRRVMGKEIKFLLHFVKESKQDESGMPNNRFLAERTGGTYSTLKVQPAELEDSGVYFCASSLGETQYFGPGTRLLVL.

The chain joins TRBV6-1 to TRBJ1-5, with 9 bases identical to TRBD1. Germline V gene sequence: CDR1 MNHNS, CDR2 SASEGT. The CDR3 length is 14 residues. J lost 2 bases, V lost 8 bases, and 4 bases had no gene match. CDR3 protein: CASARDRGNQPQHF. CDR3 bases: TGTGCCAGCGCCCGGGACAGGGGCAATCAGCCCCAGCATTTT.

The chain recombines TRBV5-1 with TRBJ1-1, with D unclear. Germline V CDR1 and CDR2: SGHRS, YFSETQ. V shed 0 bases and J shed 4 bases, with 10 bases lying between them. There are 14 residues in the CDR3. The CDR3 sequence is CASSLEAMATEAFF. CDR3 in DNA: TGCGCCAGCAGCTTGGAGGCGATGGCCACTGAAGCTTTCTTT.

The rearrangement links TRBV11-3 to TRBJ2-4, with D tentatively TRBD1 (6 bases). Between the trimmed V and J ends, which lost 1 base and 6 bases, there was a span of 22 bases. The CDR3 contains 18 residues. Per germline, CDR1 SGHNT and CDR2 YENEEA. CDR3 nucleotide sequence: TGTGCCAGCAGCTTAGTTCCCCCCGCCACAGGGCACGCAAACATTCAGTACTTC. Encoded protein: CASSLVPPATGHANIQYF.

This rearrangement joins TRBV27 to TRBJ2-7; D is possibly TRBD2 (5 bases). Germline-derived CDR1 and CDR2 are MNHEY and SMNVEV (reference sequence). Trimming removed 2 bases from V and 0 bases from J, with 14 bases in between. This CDR3 is 16 amino acids long. The CDR3 DNA reads TGTGCCAGCAGTTTAAAAGTCAGCGGCAGCTCCTACGAGCAGTACTTC. Translation: CASSLKVSGSSYEQYF.